Following are 16 T cell receptor beta chains from one sample sequenced in a study of graft-versus-host responses after intestinal transplantation. These receptors' targets are unknown. This table comes from immunoSEQ multiplex PCR, and its TCRdb copy is limited to in-frame clones, with some not included. The table includes about 85,000 clones, approximately 78% detected once. Here the sequenced sample was unstimulated CD4+ T cells sorted from spleen or lymph node cells, taken before intestinal transplant. The origin of the receptors is a human donor who received an intestinal transplant.

The chain links TRBV19 to TRBJ2-7; 9 bases align to TRBD1. The germline V gene encodes CDR1 LNHDA and CDR2 SQIVND (reference sequence). The CDR3 sequence is 15 residues long. Trimming at V came to 5 bases and at J to 6 bases, leaving 11 bases not matched to a gene. The CDR3 bases are TGTGCCAGTAGTTCCTACCGGGACAGGGCGGGCGAGCAGTACTTC. It specifies CASSSYRDRAGEQYF.

The V gene is TRBV7-8, the J gene TRBJ1-2; D possibly corresponds to TRBD1 (5 bases). Trimming removed 2 bases from V and 7 bases from J, with 11 bases in between. CDR1 is SGHVS, CDR2 FQNEAQ, per germline. CDR3 length: 13 amino acids. The CDR3 here is CASSLWGSRGYTF. DNA for the CDR3: TGTGCCAGCAGCTTATGGGGCTCTCGTGGCTACACCTTC.

The V and J genes are TRBV28 and TRBJ2-1; 13 nucleotides agree with TRBD2. Trimming at V came to 5 bases and at J to 7 bases, leaving 5 bases not matched to a gene. This CDR3 is built from 15 residues. Germline V gene data show CDR1 as MDHEN and CDR2 as SYDVKM. CDR3 sequence (DNA): TGTGCCAGCAGTATCGGACTAGCGGGGGTAAATGAGCAGTTCTTC. It yields the protein CASSIGLAGVNEQFF.

The gene calls are TRBV29-1 and TRBJ2-3, with 16 bases identical to TRBD2. V lost 3 bases to trimming and J lost 0 bases; unmatched junction nucleotides: 3. The germline gives CDR1 SQVTM, CDR2 ANQGSEA. The CDR3 extends over 17 amino acids. The CDR3 is CSVEGLAGGGSTDTQYF. The CDR3 DNA reads as TGCAGCGTTGAGGGACTAGCGGGAGGGGGTAGCACAGATACGCAGTATTTT.

As for this clone: An end of the junction does not agree with germline; a read error may underlie this. V usage is TRBV5-1 and J usage is TRBJ2-7, with 9 bases fitting TRBD1. This CDR3 contains 14 residues. Per the germline V gene, CDR1 is SGHRS and CDR2 is YFSETQ. The CDR3 DNA reads as TGCGCCAGCAGCATGGACAGGGGTAACTACGGGCAGTACTTC. Translated, it gives CASSMDRGNYGQYF.

This chain uses TRBV5-1 with TRBJ2-5, with D possibly being TRBD1 (6 bases). The better agreement between TRBJ2-7 and the DNA end casts doubt on the J call. The CDR3 length is 14 residues. Germline V CDR1 and CDR2: SGHRS, YFSETQ. CDR3 in amino acids: CASSASQGTGEQYF. The CDR3 DNA reads as TGCGCCAGCAGCGCCTCACAGGGAACGGGCGAGCAGTACTTC.

The rearrangement uses TRBV7-9 and TRBJ1-6; possibly TRBD1 for D (5 bases). There are 16 residues in the CDR3. Per the germline V gene, CDR1 is SEHNR and CDR2 is FQNEAQ (reference sequence). Trimming cost V 5 bases and J 7 bases, with 18 bases left between them. CDR3: CASSPDSAFGNSPLHF. DNA for the CDR3: TGTGCCAGCAGCCCCGACAGTGCCTTCGGAAATTCACCCCTCCACTTT.

This clone was observed a handful of times. CDR3 loop: CASSTDRFYNSPLHF. In nucleotides, the CDR3 is TGTGCCAGCAGCACAGACAGGTTTTATAATTCACCCCTCCACTTT. The V gene is TRBV5-6, the J gene TRBJ1-6; D is perhaps TRBD1 (6 bases). The CDR3 length is 15 residues. Germline CDR1 and CDR2: SGHDT and YYEEEE. The V end lost 4 bases, the J end lost 4 bases, and 12 bases lay between the germline ends.

The J gene is TRBJ2-4, the V gene TRBV5-1; D unclear. V gave up 2 bases and J gave up 5 bases, with 11 bases separating them. Germline V gene sequence: CDR1 SGHRS, CDR2 YFSETQ. The CDR3 totals 14 residues. The CDR3 nucleotides are TGCGCCAGCAGCTTCCCCAGCGCAGAAAACATTCAGTACTTC. It is translated as CASSFPSAENIQYF.

The chain couples TRBV7-9 to TRBJ2-7, with D possibly TRBD2 on 7 matching bases. Trimming took 1 base from V and 0 from J, leaving 16 bases between them. The CDR3 consists of 17 residues. The V gene's germline CDR1 is SEHNR and CDR2 FQNEAQ (reference sequence). The CDR3 protein is CASSLGVGGLSSYEQYF. The CDR3 nucleotides read TGTGCCAGCAGCTTAGGCGTCGGGGGGCTGTCCTCCTACGAGCAGTACTTC.

The chain employs TRBV21-1 and TRBJ2-4; the DNA was not used to check the table's D call, TRBD1. TRBV21-1 is a pseudogene segment. This CDR3 is built from 13 residues. CDR3 nucleotides: TGTGCCACGACGGGACAGCTAAAAAACATTCAGTACTTC. Its protein product is CATTGQLKNIQYF.

The chain joins TRBV7-6 to TRBJ2-2; TRBD2 might be the D (6 bases). Trimming removed 2 bases from V and 6 bases from J, with 10 bases in between. This CDR3 region has 14 residues. Germline V lookup: CDR1 SGHVS, CDR2 FNYEAQ. The chain's CDR3 is CASSLLGEAGELFF. For the CDR3, the DNA is TGTGCCAGCAGCTTATTGGGGGAGGCCGGGGAGCTGTTTTTT.

This rearrangement joins TRBV28 to TRBJ2-3; 12 nucleotides line up with TRBD2. Germline V lookup: CDR1 MDHEN, CDR2 SYDVKM. V lost 4 bases to trimming and J lost 5 bases; unmatched junction nucleotides: 7. This CDR3 comprises 16 residues. The CDR3 DNA is TGTGCCAGCAGTTCGCTAGCGGGAGGGCCTGTAGATACGCAGTATTTT. Translating it yields CASSSLAGGPVDTQYF.

The chain couples TRBV19 to TRBJ1-6; D call uncertain. The CDR3 has 15 residues. V was trimmed by 3 bases and J by 5 bases, leaving 11 bases between them. Germline CDR1 LNHDA, CDR2 SQIVND (reference sequence). The CDR3 protein is CASSMGTADNSPLHF. In DNA, the CDR3 is TGTGCCAGTAGTATGGGTACAGCCGATAATTCACCCCTCCACTTT. The full variable domain, with the rest looked up from reference TRBV19 and TRBJ1-6, is DGGITQSPKYLFRKEGQNVTLSCEQNLNHDAMYWYRQDPGQGLRLIYYSQIVNDFQKGDIAEGYSVSREKKESFPLTVTSAQKNPTAFYLCASSMGTADNSPLHFGNGTRLTVT.

V is TRBV28 and J is TRBJ2-7; 9 bases map to TRBD1. J lost 5 bases, V lost 3 bases, and 11 bases had no gene match. CDR1 and CDR2 (germline): MDHEN, SYDVKM. This CDR3 is 16 amino acids long. Here the CDR3 DNA reads TGTGCCAGCAGTTTCCCCCCTGGACAGGGGACCCACGAGCAGTACTTC. It yields the protein CASSFPPGQGTHEQYF. Full variable domain (remainder filled in from reference TRBV28 and TRBJ2-7): DVKVTQSSRYLVKRTGEKVFLECVQDMDHENMFWYRQDPGLGLRLIYFSYDVKMKEKGDIPEGYSVSREKKERFSLILESASTNQTSMYLCASSFPPGQGTHEQYFGPGTRLTVT.

The rearrangement joins TRBV18 to TRBJ2-7, with no clear D. Germline CDR1 KGHSH, CDR2 LQKENI. V was shortened by 0 bases and J by 4 bases, with 7 bases between the two germline ends. CDR3 length equals 13 residues. CDR3 region: CASSPPNLYEQYF. The DNA of the CDR3 is TGTGCCAGCTCACCACCGAACCTATACGAGCAGTACTTC. Full variable domain (remainder filled in from reference TRBV18 and TRBJ2-7): NAGVMQNPRHLVRRRGQEARLRCSPMKGHSHVYWYRQLPEEGLKFMVYLQKENIIDESGMPKERFSAEFPKEGPSILRIQQVVRGDSAAYFCASSPPNLYEQYFGPGTRLTVT.